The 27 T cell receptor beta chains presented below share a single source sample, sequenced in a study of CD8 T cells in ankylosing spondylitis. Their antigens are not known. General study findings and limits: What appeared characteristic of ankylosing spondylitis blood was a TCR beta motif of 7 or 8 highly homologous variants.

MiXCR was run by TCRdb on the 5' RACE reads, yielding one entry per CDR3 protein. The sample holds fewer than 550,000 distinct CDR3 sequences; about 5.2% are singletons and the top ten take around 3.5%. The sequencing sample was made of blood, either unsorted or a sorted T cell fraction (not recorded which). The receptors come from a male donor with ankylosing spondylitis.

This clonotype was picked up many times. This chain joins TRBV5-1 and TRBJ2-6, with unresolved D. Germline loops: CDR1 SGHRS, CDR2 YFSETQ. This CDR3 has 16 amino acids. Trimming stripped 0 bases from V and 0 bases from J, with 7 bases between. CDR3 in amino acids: CASSLEPYSGANVLTF. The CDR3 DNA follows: TGCGCCAGCAGCTTGGAACCCTACTCTGGGGCCAACGTCCTGACTTTC.

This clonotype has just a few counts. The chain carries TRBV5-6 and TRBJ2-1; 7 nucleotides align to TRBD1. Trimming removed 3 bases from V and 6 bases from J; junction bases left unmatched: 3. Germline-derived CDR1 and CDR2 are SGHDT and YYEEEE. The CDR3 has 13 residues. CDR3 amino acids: CASSSGTVNEQFF. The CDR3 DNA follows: TGTGCCAGCAGCTCCGGGACAGTCAATGAGCAGTTCTTC.

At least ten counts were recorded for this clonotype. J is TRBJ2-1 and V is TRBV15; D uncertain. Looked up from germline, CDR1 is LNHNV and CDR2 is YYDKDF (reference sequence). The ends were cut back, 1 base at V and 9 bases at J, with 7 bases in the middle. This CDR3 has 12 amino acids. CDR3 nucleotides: TGTGCCACCAGCAGAGCCATTGGTGAGCAGTTCTTC. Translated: CATSRAIGEQFF.

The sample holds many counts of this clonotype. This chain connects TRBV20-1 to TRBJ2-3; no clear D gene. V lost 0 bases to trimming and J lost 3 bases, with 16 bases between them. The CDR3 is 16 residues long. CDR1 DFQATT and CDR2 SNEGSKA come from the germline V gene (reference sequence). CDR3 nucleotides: TGCAGTGCTAGAGATACAGCCCGGAGTTGGACAGATACGCAGTATTTT. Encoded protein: CSARDTARSWTDTQYF.

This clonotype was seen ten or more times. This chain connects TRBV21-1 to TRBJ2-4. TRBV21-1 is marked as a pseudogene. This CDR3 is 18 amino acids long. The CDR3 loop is CASSKGVKRIYGKNIQYF. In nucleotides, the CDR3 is TGTGCCAGCAGCAAAGGGGTCAAGAGGATTTACGGCAAAAACATTCAGTACTTC.

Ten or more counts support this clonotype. Written as DNA, the CDR3 is TGCGCCAGCAGGACCTGGCCCGGGACTAGCTCCTACAATGAGCAGTTCTTC. It specifies CASRTWPGTSSYNEQFF. This chain joins TRBV4-1 and TRBJ2-1; 8 bases are a match to TRBD2. Germline trimming cut 6 bases from V and 0 bases from J; bases unmatched to any gene: 10. Germline V CDR1 and CDR2: MGHRA, YSYEKL. The CDR3 length is 17 residues.

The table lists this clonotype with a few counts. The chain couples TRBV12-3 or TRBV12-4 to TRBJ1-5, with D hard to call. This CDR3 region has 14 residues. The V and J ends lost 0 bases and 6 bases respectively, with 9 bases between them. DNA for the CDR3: TGTGCCAGCAGTTTAGCCCACCCTTCTCAGCCCCAGCATTTT. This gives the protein CASSLAHPSQPQHF.

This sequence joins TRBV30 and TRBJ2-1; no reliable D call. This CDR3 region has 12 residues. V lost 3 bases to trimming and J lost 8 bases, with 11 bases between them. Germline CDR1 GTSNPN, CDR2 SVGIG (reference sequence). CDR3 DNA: TGTGCCTGGAGGCGAACTTGGGATGAGCAGTTCTTC. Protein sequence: CAWRRTWDEQFF.

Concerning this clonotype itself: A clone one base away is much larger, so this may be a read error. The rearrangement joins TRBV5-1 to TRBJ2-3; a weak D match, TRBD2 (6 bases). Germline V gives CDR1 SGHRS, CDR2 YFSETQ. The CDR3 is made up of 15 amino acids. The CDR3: CASSLLPSDTDMQYF. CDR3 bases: TGCGCCAGCAGCTTGTTGCCTAGCGACACAGATATGCAGTATTTT.

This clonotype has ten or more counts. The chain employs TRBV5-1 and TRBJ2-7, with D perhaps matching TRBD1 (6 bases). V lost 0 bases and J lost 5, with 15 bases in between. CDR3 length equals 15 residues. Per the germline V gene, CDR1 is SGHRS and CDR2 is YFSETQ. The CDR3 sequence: CASSLDRRGVDEQYF. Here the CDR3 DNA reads TGCGCCAGCAGCTTGGATCGCAGGGGAGTTGACGAGCAGTACTTC.

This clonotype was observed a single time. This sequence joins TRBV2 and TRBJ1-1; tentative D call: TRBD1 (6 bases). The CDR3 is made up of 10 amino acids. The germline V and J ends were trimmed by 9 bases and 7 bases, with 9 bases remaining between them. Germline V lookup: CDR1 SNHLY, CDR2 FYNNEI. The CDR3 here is CASTGYEAFF. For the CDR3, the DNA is TGTGCCAGTACAGGGTATGAAGCTTTCTTT.

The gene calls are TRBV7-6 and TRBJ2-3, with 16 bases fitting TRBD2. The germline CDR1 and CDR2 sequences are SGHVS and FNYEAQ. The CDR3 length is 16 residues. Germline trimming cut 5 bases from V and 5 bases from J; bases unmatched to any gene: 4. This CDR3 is CASSPGLAGGEDTQYF. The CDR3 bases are TGTGCCAGCAGCCCGGGACTAGCGGGGGGGGAAGATACGCAGTATTTT.

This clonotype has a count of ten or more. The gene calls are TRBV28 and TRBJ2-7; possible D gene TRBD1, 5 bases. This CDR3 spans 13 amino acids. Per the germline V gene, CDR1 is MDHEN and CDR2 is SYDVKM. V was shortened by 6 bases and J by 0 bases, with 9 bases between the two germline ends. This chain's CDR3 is CASRLGHSYEQYF. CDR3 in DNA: TGTGCCAGCAGGCTTGGACACTCCTACGAGCAGTACTTC.

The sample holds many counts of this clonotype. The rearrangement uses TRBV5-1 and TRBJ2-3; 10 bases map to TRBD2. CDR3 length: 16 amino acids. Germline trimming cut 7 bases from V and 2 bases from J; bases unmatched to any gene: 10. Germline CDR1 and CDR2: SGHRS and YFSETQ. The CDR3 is CASGIGLADFTDTQYF. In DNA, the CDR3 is TGCGCCAGCGGGATAGGACTAGCGGATTTCACAGATACGCAGTATTTT.

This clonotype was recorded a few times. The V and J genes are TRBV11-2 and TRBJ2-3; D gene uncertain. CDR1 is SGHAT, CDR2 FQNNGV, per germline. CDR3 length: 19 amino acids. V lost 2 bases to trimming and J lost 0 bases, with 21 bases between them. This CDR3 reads CASSLILSEGSSSTDTQYF. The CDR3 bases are TGTGCCAGCAGCTTAATTCTATCCGAAGGGTCTTCTAGCACAGATACGCAGTATTTT. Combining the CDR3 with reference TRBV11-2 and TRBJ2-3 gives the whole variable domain EAGVAQSPRYKIIEKRQSVAFWCNPISGHATLYWYQQILGQGPKLLIQFQNNGVVDDSQLPKDRFSAERLKGVDSTLKIQPAKLEDSAVYLCASSLILSEGSSSTDTQYFGPGTRLTVL.

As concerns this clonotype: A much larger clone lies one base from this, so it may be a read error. Here the CDR3 DNA reads TGCTGTGCTCGGGGCGTGGGGAGTAATGTCAAAAACATTCAGTACTTC. It encodes CCARGVGSNVKNIQYF. V usage is TRBV20-1 and J usage is TRBJ2-4, with D possibly being TRBD1 or TRBD2 (5 bases each). The CDR3 is 16 residues long. Germline V gives CDR1 DFQATT, CDR2 SNEGSKA (reference sequence).

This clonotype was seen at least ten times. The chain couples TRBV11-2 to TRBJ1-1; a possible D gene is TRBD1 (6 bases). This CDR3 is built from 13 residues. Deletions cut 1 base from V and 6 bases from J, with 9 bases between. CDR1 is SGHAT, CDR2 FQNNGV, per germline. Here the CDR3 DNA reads TGTGCCAGCAGCTTAGGGGGGGGCGCTGAAGCTTTCTTT. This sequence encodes CASSLGGGAEAFF. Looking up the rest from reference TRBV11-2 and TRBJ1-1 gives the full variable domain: EAGVAQSPRYKIIEKRQSVAFWCNPISGHATLYWYQQILGQGPKLLIQFQNNGVVDDSQLPKDRFSAERLKGVDSTLKIQPAKLEDSAVYLCASSLGGGAEAFFGQGTRLTVV.

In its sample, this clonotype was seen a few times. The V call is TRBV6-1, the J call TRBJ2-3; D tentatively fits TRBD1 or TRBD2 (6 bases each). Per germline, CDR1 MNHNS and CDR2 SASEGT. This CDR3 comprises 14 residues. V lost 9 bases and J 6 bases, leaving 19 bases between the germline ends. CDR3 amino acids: CASHRGPSRDTQYF. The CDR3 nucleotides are TGTGCCAGTCATCGGGGGCCCTCCAGGGATACGCAGTATTTT.

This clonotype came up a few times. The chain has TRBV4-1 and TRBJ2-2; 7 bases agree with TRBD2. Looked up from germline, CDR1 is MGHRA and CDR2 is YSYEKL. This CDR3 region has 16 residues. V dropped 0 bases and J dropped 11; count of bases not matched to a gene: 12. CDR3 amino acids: CASSQDQGLDSLELFF. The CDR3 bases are TGCGCCAGCAGCCAAGATCAAGGACTAGACAGTTTAGAGCTGTTTTTT.

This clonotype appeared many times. The CDR3 spells CASSQGFEPGDTQYF. CDR3 coding DNA: TGTGCCAGCAGCCAAGGTTTCGAGCCCGGGGATACGCAGTATTTT. This chain uses TRBV4-2 with TRBJ2-3; no firm D call. Trimming shortened V by 1 base and J by 6 bases, and 14 bases separated the two germline ends. The CDR3 sequence is 15 residues long. CDR1 is LGHNA and CDR2 is YNFKEQ in the germline V gene.

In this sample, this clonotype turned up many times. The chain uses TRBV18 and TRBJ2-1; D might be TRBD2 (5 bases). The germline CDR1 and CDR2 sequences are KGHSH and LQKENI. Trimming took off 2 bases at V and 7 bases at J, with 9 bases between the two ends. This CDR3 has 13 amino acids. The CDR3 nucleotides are TGTGCCAGCTCACCAAATCGCGGGAATGAGCAGTTCTTC. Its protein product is CASSPNRGNEQFF.

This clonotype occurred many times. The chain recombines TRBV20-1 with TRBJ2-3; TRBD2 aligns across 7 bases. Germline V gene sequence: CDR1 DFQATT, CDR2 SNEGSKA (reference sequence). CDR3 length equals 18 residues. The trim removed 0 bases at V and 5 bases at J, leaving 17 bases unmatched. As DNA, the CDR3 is TGCAGTGCTAGAGATCCCCGACTAGCTATGATGCAGGGAGATACGCAGTATTTT. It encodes CSARDPRLAMMQGDTQYF.

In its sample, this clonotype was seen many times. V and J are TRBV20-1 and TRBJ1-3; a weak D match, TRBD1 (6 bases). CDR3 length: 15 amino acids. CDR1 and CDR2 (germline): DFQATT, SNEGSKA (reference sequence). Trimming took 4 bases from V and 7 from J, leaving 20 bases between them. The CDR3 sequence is CSATQNRENPNTIYF. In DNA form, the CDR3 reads TGCAGTGCTACCCAAAACAGGGAAAACCCTAACACCATATATTTT.

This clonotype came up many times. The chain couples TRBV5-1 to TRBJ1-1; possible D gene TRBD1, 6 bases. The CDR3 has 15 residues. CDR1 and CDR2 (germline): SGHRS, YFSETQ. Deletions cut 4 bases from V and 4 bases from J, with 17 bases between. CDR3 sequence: CASSEQGGIATEAFF. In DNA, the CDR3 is TGCGCCAGCAGCGAGCAAGGGGGGATCGCCACTGAAGCTTTCTTT.

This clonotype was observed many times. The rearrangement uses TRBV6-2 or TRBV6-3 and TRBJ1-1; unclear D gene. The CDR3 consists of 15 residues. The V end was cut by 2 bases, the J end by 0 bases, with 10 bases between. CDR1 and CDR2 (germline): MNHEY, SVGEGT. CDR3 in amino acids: CASSYVIHLNTEAFF. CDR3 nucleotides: TGTGCCAGCAGTTACGTGATTCATCTGAACACTGAAGCTTTCTTT.

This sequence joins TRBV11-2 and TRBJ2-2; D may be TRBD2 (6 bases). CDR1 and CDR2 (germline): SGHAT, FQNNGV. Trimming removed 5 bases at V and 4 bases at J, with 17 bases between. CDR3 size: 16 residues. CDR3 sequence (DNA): TGTGCCAGCAGCCCCGGCGGGGACGTACTCACCGGGGAGCTGTTTTTT. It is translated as CASSPGGDVLTGELFF.

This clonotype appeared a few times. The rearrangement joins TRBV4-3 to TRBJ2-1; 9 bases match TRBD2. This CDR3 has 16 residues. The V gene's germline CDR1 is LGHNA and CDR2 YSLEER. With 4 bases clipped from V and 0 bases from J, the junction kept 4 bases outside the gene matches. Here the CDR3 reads CASSPYSGSSYNEQFF. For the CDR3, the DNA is TGCGCCAGCAGCCCCTATAGCGGGAGCTCCTACAATGAGCAGTTCTTC.